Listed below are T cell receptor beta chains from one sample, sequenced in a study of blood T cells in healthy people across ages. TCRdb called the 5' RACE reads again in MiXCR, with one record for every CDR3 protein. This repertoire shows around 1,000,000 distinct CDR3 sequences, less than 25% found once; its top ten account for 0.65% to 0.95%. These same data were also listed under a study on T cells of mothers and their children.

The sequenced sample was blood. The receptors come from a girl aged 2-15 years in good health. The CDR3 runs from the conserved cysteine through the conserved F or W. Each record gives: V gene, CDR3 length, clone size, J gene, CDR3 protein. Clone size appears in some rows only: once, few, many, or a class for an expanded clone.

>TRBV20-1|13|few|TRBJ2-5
CSARASGQETQYF
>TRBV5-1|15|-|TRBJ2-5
CASSFDGHTQETQYF
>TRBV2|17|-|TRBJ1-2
CASNWDTHTLANYGYTF
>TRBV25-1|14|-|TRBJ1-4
CASSATNDGEKLFF
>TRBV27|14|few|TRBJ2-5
CASSRYSGLETQYF
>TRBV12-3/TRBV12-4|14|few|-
CASTSTGAQNEQFF
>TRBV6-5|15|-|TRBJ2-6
CASSLGSPGANVLTF
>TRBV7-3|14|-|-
CASSLSGSNNEQFF
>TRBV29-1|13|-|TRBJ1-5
CSGGENGNQPQHF
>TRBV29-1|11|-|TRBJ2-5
CSFKVQETQYF
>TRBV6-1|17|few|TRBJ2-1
CASRKRYGQGIYNGQFF
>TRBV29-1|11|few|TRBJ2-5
CSVGITETQYF
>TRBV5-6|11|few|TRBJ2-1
CASSLEGRPFF
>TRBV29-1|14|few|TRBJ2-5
CSGRLAGDVETQYF
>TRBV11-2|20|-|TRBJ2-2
CASSFYLSRGLQGADGELFF
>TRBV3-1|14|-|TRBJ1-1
CASSQAGEGTEAFF
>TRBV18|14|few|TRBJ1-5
CASSDDRGELAQHF
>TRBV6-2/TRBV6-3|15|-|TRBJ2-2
CASSTLYENTGELFF
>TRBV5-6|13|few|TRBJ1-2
CASSLTGFRGYTF
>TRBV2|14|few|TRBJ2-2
CASLGQELHGELFF
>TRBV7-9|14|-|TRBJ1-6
CASSQDPLNSPLHF
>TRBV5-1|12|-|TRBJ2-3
CASSFESGTQYF
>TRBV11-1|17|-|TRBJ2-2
CASSEGLAGSNTGELFF
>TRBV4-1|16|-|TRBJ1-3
CASSQDAREVGNTIYF
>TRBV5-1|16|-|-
CASSLEVGDLPYEQYF
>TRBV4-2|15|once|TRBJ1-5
CASSQEAYSNQPQHF
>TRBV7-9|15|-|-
CASSFWTRGQNEQFF
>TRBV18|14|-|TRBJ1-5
CASSPLEMNQPQHF
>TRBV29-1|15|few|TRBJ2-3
CSVRQGPTLTDTQYF
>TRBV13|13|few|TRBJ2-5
CASSPGRAVEQYF
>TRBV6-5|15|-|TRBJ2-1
CASRPGQGGYNEQFF
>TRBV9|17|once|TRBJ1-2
CASSVAREAEPGDGYTF
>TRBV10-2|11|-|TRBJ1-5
CASGGGQPQHF
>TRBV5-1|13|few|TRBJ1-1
CASSFGQDFEAFF
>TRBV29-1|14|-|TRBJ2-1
CSVEVTSWYNEQFF
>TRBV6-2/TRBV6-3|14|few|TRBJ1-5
CASSVDGFNQPQHF
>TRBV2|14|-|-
CASSILTGQETQYF
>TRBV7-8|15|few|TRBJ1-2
CASSSQSGQPYGYTF
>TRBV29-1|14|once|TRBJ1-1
CSVEGARMNTEAFF
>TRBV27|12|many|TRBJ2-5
CASGSLGETQYF
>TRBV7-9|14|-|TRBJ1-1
CASSLAAAGRGAFF
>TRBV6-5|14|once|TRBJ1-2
CASSQLTGGEGYTF
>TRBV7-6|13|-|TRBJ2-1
CASSSWGGGEQFF
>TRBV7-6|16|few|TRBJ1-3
CASSLGEGYPGNTIYF
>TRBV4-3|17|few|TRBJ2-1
CASSQDPVASSYNEQFF
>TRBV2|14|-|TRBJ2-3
CASRRELDTDTQYF
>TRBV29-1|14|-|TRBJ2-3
CSVVWNRGKDTQYF
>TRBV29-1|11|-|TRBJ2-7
CSVTLNYGQYF
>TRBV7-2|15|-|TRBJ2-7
CASSSGWASGYEQYF
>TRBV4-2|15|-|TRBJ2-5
CASSDGDRDQETQYF
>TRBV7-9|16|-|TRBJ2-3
CASDFQADLSTDTQYF
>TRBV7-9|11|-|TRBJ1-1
CANERDTEAFF
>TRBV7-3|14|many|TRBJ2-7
CASSLEPSSYEQYF